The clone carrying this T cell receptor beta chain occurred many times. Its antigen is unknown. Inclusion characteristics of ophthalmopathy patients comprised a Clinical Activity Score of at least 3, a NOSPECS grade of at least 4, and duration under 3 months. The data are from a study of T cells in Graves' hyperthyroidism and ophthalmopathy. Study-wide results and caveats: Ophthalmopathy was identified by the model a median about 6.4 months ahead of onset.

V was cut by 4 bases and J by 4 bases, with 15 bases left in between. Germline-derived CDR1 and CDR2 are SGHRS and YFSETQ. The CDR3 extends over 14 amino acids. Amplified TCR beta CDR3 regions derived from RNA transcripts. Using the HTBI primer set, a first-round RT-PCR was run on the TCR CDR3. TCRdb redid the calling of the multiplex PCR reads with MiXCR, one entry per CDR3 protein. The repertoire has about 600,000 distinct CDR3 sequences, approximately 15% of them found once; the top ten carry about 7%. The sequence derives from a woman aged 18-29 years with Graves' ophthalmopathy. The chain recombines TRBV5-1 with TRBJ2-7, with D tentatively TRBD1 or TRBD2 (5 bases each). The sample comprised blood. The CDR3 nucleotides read TGCGCCAGCAGCCCAGGGACGGACCTTTACGAGCAGTACTTC. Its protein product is CASSPGTDLYEQYF. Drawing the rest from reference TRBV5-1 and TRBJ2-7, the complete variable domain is KAGVTQTPRYLIKTRGQQVTLSCSPISGHRSVSWYQQTPGQGLQFLFEYFSETQRNKGNFPGRFSGRQFSNSRSEMNVSTLELGDSALYLCASSPGTDLYEQYFGPGTRLTVT.